These 3 T cell receptor beta chains were all obtained from the same sample, sequenced in a study of blood T cell repertoires in COVID-19. Some clones are missing from TCRdb's copy, which holds only in-frame ones; the method was immunoSEQ multiplex PCR. The table records more than 130,000 clones, under 90% of them present only once. The sample consisted of peripheral blood. These receptors came from a human donor in a cohort sampled during active COVID-19.

The V and J genes are TRBV9 and TRBJ2-2, with TRBD1 matching 7 bases. CDR1 is SGDLS and CDR2 is YYNGEE in the germline V gene. V shed 3 bases, J shed 6 bases, and the junction held 8 bases outside the gene matches. CDR3 size: 15 residues. The CDR3 spells CASSENYRGPGELFF. CDR3 in DNA: TGTGCCAGCAGCGAAAACTACAGGGGACCCGGGGAGCTGTTTTTT.

This rearrangement joins TRBV14 to TRBJ2-5; D possibly corresponds to TRBD2 (6 bases). V was cut by 0 bases and J by 7 bases, with 9 bases left in between. The germline gives CDR1 SGHDN, CDR2 FVKESK. The CDR3 is 13 residues long. CDR3 region: CASSQDRRGTQYF. The CDR3 DNA reads as TGTGCCAGCAGCCAAGATCGGAGGGGGACCCAGTACTTC.

A single count supports this clone. The chain couples TRBV5-5 to TRBJ1-3; D call uncertain. With 0 bases removed from V and 3 bases from J, the gap between germline ends came to 4 bases. The CDR3 spans 13 residues. Germline V gene lookup returns CDR1 SGHKS and CDR2 YYEKEE (reference sequence). Written as DNA, the CDR3 is TGTGCCAGCAGCTTGGCACTTGGAAACACCATATATTTT. Amino acid sequence: CASSLALGNTIYF.